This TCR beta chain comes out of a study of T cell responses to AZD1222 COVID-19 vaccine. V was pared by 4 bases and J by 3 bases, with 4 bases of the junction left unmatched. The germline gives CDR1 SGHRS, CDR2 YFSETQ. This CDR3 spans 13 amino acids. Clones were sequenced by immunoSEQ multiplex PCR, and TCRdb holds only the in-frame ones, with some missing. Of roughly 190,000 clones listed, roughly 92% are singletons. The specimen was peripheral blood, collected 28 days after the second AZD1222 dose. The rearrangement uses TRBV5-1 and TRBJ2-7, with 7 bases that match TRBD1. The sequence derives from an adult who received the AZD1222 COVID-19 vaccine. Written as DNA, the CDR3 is TGCGCCAGCAGCCCGGGACAGAACTACGAGCAGTACTTC. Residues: CASSPGQNYEQYF.